The 14 T cell receptor beta chains in this list originate from one sample, sequenced in a study of OX40 agonist ivuxolimab in advanced cancers. Profiling relied on immunoSEQ multiplex PCR, and the TCRdb table lists in-frame clones only, not all of them. The table has just under 65,000 clones, 75% to 90% seen once. The starting material was CD4+ or CD8+ T cells sorted from blood, obtained in a trial of the OX40 agonist ivuxolimab. These receptors originate from an adult with an advanced solid tumor such as melanoma, head and neck, liver or kidney cancer.

The genes are TRBV11-2 and TRBJ2-3; D remains ambiguous. V lost 5 bases, J lost 9 bases, and 9 bases lay in between. This CDR3 comprises 11 residues. In germline, CDR1 is SGHAT, CDR2 FQNNGV. The CDR3 DNA reads as TGTGCCAGCAGCCTCCTGACCACGCAGTATTTT. Translated, it gives CASSLLTTQYF.

V usage is TRBV29-1 and J usage is TRBJ2-4, with TRBD2 matching over 8 bases. V shed 6 bases and J 4 bases; nucleotides not matched to a gene: 17. The germline CDR1 and CDR2 sequences are SQVTM and ANQGSEA. CDR3 size: 17 residues. The CDR3 DNA reads TGCAGCGTCCTACGGCAACCGGGACTAGAACTTAAAAACATTCAGTACTTC. Encoded protein: CSVLRQPGLELKNIQYF. Full variable domain (outside the CDR3, taken from reference TRBV29-1 and TRBJ2-4): SAVISQKPSRDICQRGTSLTIQCQVDSQVTMMFWYRQQPGQSLTLIATANQGSEATYESGFVIDKFPISRPNLTFSTLTVSNMSPEDSSIYLCSVLRQPGLELKNIQYFGAGTRLSVL.

This clone has more than one count but fewer than ten. The chain is built from TRBV19 and TRBJ2-7, with D uncertain. Trimming took off 5 bases at V and 3 bases at J, with 14 bases between the two ends. This CDR3 spans 14 amino acids. Germline V gene lookup returns CDR1 LNHDA and CDR2 SQIVND (reference sequence). In nucleotides, the CDR3 is TGTGCCAGTAGTCGAAGACATCCAGACTACGAGCAGTACTTC. Protein: CASSRRHPDYEQYF.

The J gene is TRBJ2-1, the V gene TRBV7-3; D might be TRBD1 or TRBD2, each matching 5 bases. The V end lost 1 base, the J end lost 5 bases, and 18 bases lay between the germline ends. The CDR3 is 17 amino acids. CDR1 is SGHTA and CDR2 is FQGTGA in the germline V gene. The CDR3 protein is CASSLRGRLSNNNEQFF. CDR3 in DNA: TGTGCCAGCAGCTTAAGGGGACGCCTAAGCAACAACAATGAGCAGTTCTTC.

This clone is a singleton in its sample. The chain combines TRBV7-2 with TRBJ2-6; a weak D match, TRBD2 (6 bases). The CDR3 is made up of 15 amino acids. Germline V gene lookup returns CDR1 SGHTA and CDR2 FQGNSA. The V and J ends lost 5 bases and 3 bases respectively, with 11 bases between them. In DNA form, the CDR3 reads TGTGCCAGCAGCCAGGAGGGGCGTGGGGCCAACGTCCTGACTTTC. This sequence encodes CASSQEGRGANVLTF.

This clone was counted a few times. The rearrangement joins TRBV27 to TRBJ2-7; 7 bases line up with TRBD1. The CDR3 runs to 15 residues. The germline V gene has CDR1 MNHEY and CDR2 SMNVEV (reference sequence). The V segment lost 5 bases and the J segment 2 bases; nucleotides outside the gene matches: 9. In nucleotides, the CDR3 is TGTGCCAGCAGTGAAAAGGGACAGCTCCCCTACGAGCAGTACTTC. Its translation: CASSEKGQLPYEQYF.

V is TRBV6-5 and J is TRBJ2-2; a possible D gene is TRBD1 (7 bases). The CDR3 has 16 amino acids. Germline-derived CDR1 and CDR2 are MNHEY and SVGAGI. Trimming removed 2 bases from V and 3 bases from J, with 13 bases in between. The CDR3 is CASSYEGRGDTGELFF. For the CDR3, the DNA is TGTGCCAGCAGTTACGAGGGCAGGGGGGACACCGGGGAGCTGTTTTTT.

This chain uses TRBV5-1 with TRBJ1-4; a possible D gene is TRBD1 (5 bases). V dropped 4 bases and J dropped 12 bases, with 13 bases sitting between them. The CDR3 sequence is 12 residues long. Germline CDR1 is SGHRS and CDR2 is YFSETQ. The DNA of the CDR3 is TGCGCCAGCAGCGCCGGGACCGACCAACTGTTTTTT. Its protein is CASSAGTDQLFF.

The gene calls are TRBV6-5 and TRBJ1-1; 7 bases match TRBD1. The CDR3 sequence is 14 residues long. Germline assignment: CDR1 MNHEY and CDR2 SVGAGI. Germline trimming cut 6 bases from V and 5 bases from J; bases unmatched to any gene: 9. CDR3 in DNA: TGTGCCAGCAGCGCTACGAGGGGGCGGACTGAAGCTTTCTTT. It specifies CASSATRGRTEAFF.

The rearrangement links TRBV5-6 to TRBJ2-1; tentatively, D is TRBD1 (5 bases). Trimming cost V 8 bases and J 3 bases, with 18 bases left between them. Germline assignment: CDR1 SGHDT and CDR2 YYEEEE. The CDR3 contains 15 residues. CDR3 protein: CASSRRTIGYNEQFF. CDR3 DNA sequence: TGTGCCAGTAGTCGCCGGACAATCGGCTACAATGAGCAGTTCTTC. The complete variable domain, with remaining parts taken from reference TRBV5-6 and TRBJ2-1, reads DAGVTQSPTHLIKTRGQQVTLRCSPKSGHDTVSWYQQALGQGPQFIFQYYEEEERQRGNFPDRFSGHQFPNYSSELNVNALLLGDSALYLCASSRRTIGYNEQFFGPGTRLTVL.

The CDR3 reads CASSSGRASEKLFF. The CDR3 nucleotides read TGTGCCAGCAGTTCGGGACGGGCGAGTGAAAAACTGTTTTTT. The chain links TRBV6-6 to TRBJ1-4; maybe TRBD1 (5 bases). This CDR3 has 14 amino acids. The germline V and J ends were trimmed by 4 bases and 7 bases, with 13 bases remaining between them. Germline V gene lookup returns CDR1 MNHNY and CDR2 SVGAGI (reference sequence).

The DNA of the CDR3 is TGCAGCGTTCACAGAGGCCTCTCTGGAAACACCATATATTTT. Translated, it gives CSVHRGLSGNTIYF. This chain uses TRBV29-1 with TRBJ1-3; D not resolved. Between the trimmed V and J ends, which lost 5 bases and 0 bases, there was a span of 11 bases. Germline CDR1 reads SQVTM; CDR2 reads ANQGSEA. CDR3 length: 14 residues.

The chain recombines TRBV18 with TRBJ2-7; 7 nucleotides line up with TRBD1. In germline, CDR1 is KGHSH, CDR2 LQKENI. CDR3 size: 13 residues. Trimming at V came to 2 bases and at J to 6 bases, leaving 4 bases not matched to a gene. The CDR3 region is CASSPGQVREQYF. The CDR3 DNA is TGTGCCAGCTCACCAGGACAGGTCCGCGAGCAGTACTTC.

This chain links TRBV28 with TRBJ2-7; D is ambiguous. V gave up 2 bases and J gave up 1 base, with 6 bases separating them. Germline V lookup: CDR1 MDHEN, CDR2 SYDVKM. This CDR3 comprises 13 residues. This chain's CDR3 is CASSLVSSYEQYF. Written as DNA, the CDR3 is TGTGCCAGCAGTTTAGTCAGTTCCTACGAGCAGTACTTC.